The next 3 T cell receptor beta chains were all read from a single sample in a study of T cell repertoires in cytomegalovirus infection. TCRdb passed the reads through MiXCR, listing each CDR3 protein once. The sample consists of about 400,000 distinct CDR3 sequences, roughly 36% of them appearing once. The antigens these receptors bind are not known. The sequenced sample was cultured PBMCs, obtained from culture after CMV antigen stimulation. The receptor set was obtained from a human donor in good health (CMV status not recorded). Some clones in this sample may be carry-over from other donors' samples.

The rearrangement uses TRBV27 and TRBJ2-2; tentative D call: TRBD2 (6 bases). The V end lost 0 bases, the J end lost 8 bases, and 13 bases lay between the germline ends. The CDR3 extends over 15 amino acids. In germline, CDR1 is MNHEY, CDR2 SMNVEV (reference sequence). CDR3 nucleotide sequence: TGTGCCAGCAGTTTATCGATAAATCGGGGGGGGGAGCTGTTTTTT. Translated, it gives CASSLSINRGGELFF.

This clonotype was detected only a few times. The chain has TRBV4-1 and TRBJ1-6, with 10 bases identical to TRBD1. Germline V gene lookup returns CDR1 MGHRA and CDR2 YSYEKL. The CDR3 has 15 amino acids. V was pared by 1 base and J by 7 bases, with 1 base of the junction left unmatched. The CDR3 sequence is CASSQGGQGNSPLHF. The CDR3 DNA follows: TGCGCCAGCAGCCAAGGGGGACAGGGGAATTCACCCCTCCACTTT.

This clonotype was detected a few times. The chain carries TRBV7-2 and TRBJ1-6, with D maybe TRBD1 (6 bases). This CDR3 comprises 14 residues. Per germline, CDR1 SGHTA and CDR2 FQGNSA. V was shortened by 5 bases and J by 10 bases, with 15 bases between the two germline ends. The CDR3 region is CASSPGGQGSPLHF. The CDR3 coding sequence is TGTGCCAGCAGCCCGGGGGGGCAGGGGTCACCCCTCCACTTT.